This T cell receptor beta chain was observed in a study of response to subunit inactivated influenza vaccine. This clonotype was picked up a small number of times. This CDR3 has 11 amino acids. In germline, CDR1 is SNHLY, CDR2 FYNNEI. With 1 base removed from V and 14 bases from J, the gap between germline ends came to 11 bases. TCRdb used MiXCR to reprocess the RT-PCR reads, holding one entry per CDR3 protein. The table records about 570,000 distinct CDR3 sequences, around 10% of them present only once. The sample also formed part of further work on T cells expressing NK-cell markers. From that second work: Making the TCR beta cDNA relied on 5'RACE template switching with UMIs. Each of 5 to 7 donors carried dominant NKG2C+ clonotypes accounting for about 1.0-8% of CD8+ T cells. The study found these clonotypes also leading the CD3+CD56-NKG2C+ fraction in a few donors.

The chain has TRBV2 and TRBJ2-5, with D tentatively TRBD1 or TRBD2 (5 bases each). The TCR originated in a man between 50 and 59 years old who received an inactivated influenza vaccine. The material sequenced was PBMCs from blood, taken on the day of vaccination. The CDR3 reads CASSEGPGPYF. The CDR3 DNA reads TGTGCCAGCAGTGAAGGCCCGGGACCATACTTC.